The TCR beta chain under discussion was sequenced for a study of OX40 agonist ivuxolimab in advanced cancers. For the study at large: There were three patients with partial responses, one having hepatocellular carcinoma and two cutaneous melanoma.

This clone has more than one count but fewer than ten. Profiling relied on immunoSEQ multiplex PCR, and the TCRdb table lists in-frame clones only, not all of them. Altogether about 84,000 clones are present, more than 70% being singletons, with the ten largest covering around 0.21%. The V and J ends lost 5 bases and 6 bases respectively, with 22 bases between them. The germline gives CDR1 SGHTA, CDR2 FQGNSA. The CDR3 contains 16 residues. Material: CD4+ or CD8+ T cells sorted from blood, obtained in a trial of the OX40 agonist ivuxolimab. The chain recombines TRBV7-2 with TRBJ2-5; D possibly corresponds to TRBD1 (7 bases). The sequence came from an adult with an advanced solid tumor such as melanoma, head and neck, liver or kidney cancer. DNA for the CDR3: TGTGCCAGCAGCGAGAAGACACAGGGGAGGTTAAAGACCCAGTACTTC. This gives the protein CASSEKTQGRLKTQYF. Looking up the rest from reference TRBV7-2 and TRBJ2-5 gives the full variable domain: GAGVSQSPSNKVTEKGKDVELRCDPISGHTALYWYRQSLGQGLEFLIYFQGNSAPDKSGLPSDRFSAERTGGSVSTLTIQRTQQEDSAVYLCASSEKTQGRLKTQYFGPGTRLLVL.